Described below is a single T cell receptor beta chain sequence and its context. The table came from immunoSEQ multiplex PCR; TCRdb's copy has only in-frame clones and leaves some out. The table includes around 130,000 clones, less than 97% detected once. This entry belongs to a study of T cell changes during pregnancy in multiple sclerosis. Germline V CDR1 and CDR2: MNHNS, SASEGT. This CDR3 contains 15 residues. V lost 5 bases and J lost 3; bases outside the gene matches: 8. The receptor was isolated from a female donor with multiple sclerosis, enrolled in a pregnancy study. The chain has TRBV6-1 and TRBJ2-3; TRBD2 agrees at 7 bases. The sample was peripheral blood, taken after pregnancy. CDR3 amino acids: CASSPGTSATDTQYF. The CDR3, as DNA: TGTGCCAGCAGTCCCGGCACTAGCGCTACAGATACGCAGTATTTT.